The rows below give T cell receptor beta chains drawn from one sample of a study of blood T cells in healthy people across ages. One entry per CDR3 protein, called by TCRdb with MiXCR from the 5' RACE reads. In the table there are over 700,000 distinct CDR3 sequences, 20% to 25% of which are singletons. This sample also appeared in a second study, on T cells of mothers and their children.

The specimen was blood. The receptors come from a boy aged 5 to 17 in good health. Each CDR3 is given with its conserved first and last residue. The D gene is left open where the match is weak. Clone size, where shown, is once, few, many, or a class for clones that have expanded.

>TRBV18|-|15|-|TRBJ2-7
CASSPRTWDAYEQYF
TGTGCCAGCTCACCACGCACGTGGGACGCCTACGAGCAGTACTTC
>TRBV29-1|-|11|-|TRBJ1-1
CSGGSGTEAFF
TGCAGCGGTGGGAGCGGGACTGAAGCTTTCTTT
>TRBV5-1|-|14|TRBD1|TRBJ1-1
CASGQGVRNTEAFF
TGCGCCAGCGGACAGGGGGTGCGAAACACTGAAGCTTTCTTT
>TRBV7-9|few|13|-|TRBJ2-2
CASSLEGSGELFF
TGTGCCAGCAGCTTAGAGGGATCCGGGGAGCTGTTTTTT
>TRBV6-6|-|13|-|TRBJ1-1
CASSYLVNTEAFF
TGTGCCAGCAGTTACCTGGTGAACACTGAAGCTTTCTTT
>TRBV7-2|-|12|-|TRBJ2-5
CASSPNAGGQYF
TGTGCCAGCAGCCCTAATGCTGGAGGGCAGTACTTC
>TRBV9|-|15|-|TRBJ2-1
CASSGPRGPYNEQFF
TGTGCCAGCAGCGGACCCCGGGGACCGTACAATGAGCAGTTCTTC
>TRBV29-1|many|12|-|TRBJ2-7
CSVVGSSYEQYF
TGCAGCGTCGTAGGCAGCTCCTACGAGCAGTACTTC
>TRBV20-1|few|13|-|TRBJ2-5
CSATGTYQETQYF
TGCAGTGCAACCGGGACTTACCAAGAGACCCAGTACTTC
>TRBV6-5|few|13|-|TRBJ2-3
CASRLGVTDTQYF
TGTGCCAGCAGGCTGGGGGTCACAGATACGCAGTATTTT
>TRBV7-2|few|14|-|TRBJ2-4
CASRGVAPKNIQYF
TGTGCCAGCAGAGGTGTGGCACCAAAAAACATTCAGTACTTC
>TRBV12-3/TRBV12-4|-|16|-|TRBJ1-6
CASSSGGGATNSPLHF
TGTGCCAGCAGTTCCGGAGGGGGGGCGACTAATTCACCCCTCCACTTT
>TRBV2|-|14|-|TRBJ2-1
CASSTRSPYNEQFF
TGTGCCAGCTCCACCCGGAGTCCCTACAATGAGCAGTTCTTC
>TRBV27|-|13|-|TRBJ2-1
CASGISSYNEQFF
TGTGCCAGCGGTATTAGCTCCTACAATGAGCAGTTCTTC
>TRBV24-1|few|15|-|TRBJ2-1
CATSDSPSAYNEQFF
TGTGCCACCAGTGATTCCCCGAGCGCCTACAATGAGCAGTTCTTC
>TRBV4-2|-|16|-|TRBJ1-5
CASSQESPVRYLPQHF
TGTGCCAGCAGCCAAGAGAGTCCAGTGCGGTATCTGCCCCAGCATTTT
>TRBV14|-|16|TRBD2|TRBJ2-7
CASSQVEDRLAYEQYF
TGTGCCAGCAGCCAAGTTGAAGATAGACTAGCTTACGAGCAGTACTTC
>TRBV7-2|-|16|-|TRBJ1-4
CASSLREGATNEKLFF
TGTGCCAGCAGCTTAAGAGAGGGAGCAACTAATGAAAAACTGTTTTTT
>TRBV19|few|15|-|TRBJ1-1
CASSISGFLGTEAFF
TGTGCCAGTAGTATATCCGGCTTTCTGGGCACTGAAGCTTTCTTT
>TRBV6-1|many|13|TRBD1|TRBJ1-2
CASSDRDRGGYTF
TGTGCCAGCAGTGACCGGGACAGGGGTGGCTACACCTTC
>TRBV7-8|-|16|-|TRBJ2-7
CASSPTGTPVSYEQYF
TGTGCCAGCAGCCCAACCGGGACGCCGGTTTCCTACGAGCAGTACTTC
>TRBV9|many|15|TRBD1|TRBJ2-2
CASSVVGTETGELFF
TGTGCCAGCAGCGTAGTTGGGACAGAGACCGGGGAGCTGTTTTTT
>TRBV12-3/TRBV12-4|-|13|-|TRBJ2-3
CASSFSRTDTQYF
TGTGCCAGCAGTTTTAGCCGCACAGATACGCAGTATTTT
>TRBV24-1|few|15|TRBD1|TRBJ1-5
CATSDSGTDYQPQHF
TGTGCCACCAGTGATTCCGGGACAGATTATCAGCCCCAGCATTTT
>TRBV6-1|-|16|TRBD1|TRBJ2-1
CASRGRDRGMGNEQFF
TGTGCCAGCAGAGGAAGGGACAGGGGAATGGGGAATGAGCAGTTCTTC
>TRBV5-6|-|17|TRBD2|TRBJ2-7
CASSLFFSWEGPYEQYF
TGTGCCAGCAGCTTGTTCTTTTCGTGGGAGGGCCCCTACGAGCAGTACTTC
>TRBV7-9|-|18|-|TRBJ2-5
CASSFHHGEGAIQETQYF
TGTGCCAGCAGCTTCCATCATGGGGAGGGGGCGATCCAAGAGACCCAGTACTTC
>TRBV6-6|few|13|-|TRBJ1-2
CASSLDKIYGYTF
TGTGCCAGCAGCCTGGACAAGATCTATGGCTACACCTTC
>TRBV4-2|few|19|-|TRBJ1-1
CASSPTPTVTGPFYTEAFF
TGTGCCAGCAGTCCTACCCCGACCGTCACCGGGCCTTTTTACACTGAAGCTTTCTTT
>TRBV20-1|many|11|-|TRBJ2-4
CSASPGNIQYF
TGCAGTGCTAGTCCGGGAAACATTCAGTACTTC
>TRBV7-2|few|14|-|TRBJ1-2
CASSPTDTDYGYTF
TGTGCCAGCAGCCCTACCGACACCGACTATGGCTACACCTTC
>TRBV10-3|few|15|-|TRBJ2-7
CAISESTGVTYEQYF
TGTGCCATCAGTGAGTCGACGGGGGTCACCTACGAGCAGTACTTC
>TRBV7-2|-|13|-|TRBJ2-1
CASSPWALDEQFF
TGTGCCAGCAGCCCCTGGGCCCTGGATGAGCAGTTCTTC
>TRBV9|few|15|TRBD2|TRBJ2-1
CASSVRAGGENEQFF
TGTGCCAGCAGCGTACGAGCGGGGGGGGAGAATGAGCAGTTCTTC
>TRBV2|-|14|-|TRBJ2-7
CASSDPAESYEQYF
TGTGCCAGCAGTGATCCAGCGGAAAGTTACGAGCAGTACTTC
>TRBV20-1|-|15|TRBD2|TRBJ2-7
CSARPVAGWDYEQYF
TGCAGTGCTAGGCCCGTAGCGGGGTGGGACTACGAGCAGTACTTC